This is a list of T cell receptor beta chains from one sample in a study of T cells in Graves' hyperthyroidism and ophthalmopathy. TCRdb recomputed calls from the multiplex PCR reads with MiXCR, one row per CDR3 protein. The sample yields approximately 270,000 distinct CDR3 sequences, approximately 14% seen once. Sample: blood. These TCRs come from a woman aged 40 to 50 with Graves' hyperthyroidism that later progressed to Graves' ophthalmopathy. The CDR3 runs from the conserved cysteine through the conserved F or W. Fields, in order: clone size, J gene, D gene, V gene, CDR3 protein, CDR3 DNA. A D gene is named only where the DNA matches it firmly. Expanded clones get a size class; other rows say once, few or many, or leave the size out.

NA | TRBJ1-6 | NA | TRBV11-2 | CASSLVGDSPLHF | TGTGCCAGCAGCTTAGTGGGCGATTCACCCCTCCACTTT
many | TRBJ1-1 | NA | TRBV20-1 | CSARDVMNTEAFF | TGCAGTGCTAGAGATGTGATGAACACTGAAGCTTTCTTT
many | TRBJ2-7 | TRBD2 | TRBV20-1 | CSAKPAGVEQYF | TGCAGTGCTAAGCCCGCGGGAGTTGAGCAGTACTTC
many | TRBJ2-2 | NA | TRBV18 | CASSPGGLANTGELFF | TGTGCCAGCTCACCGGGGGGACTCGCGAACACCGGGGAGCTGTTTTTT
many | TRBJ1-1 | NA | TRBV19 | CASSSYEAFF | TGTGCCAGTAGTAGCTATGAAGCTTTCTTT
many | TRBJ2-5 | NA | TRBV29-1 | CSVKEPTAADRILETQYF | TGCAGCGTTAAGGAACCTACCGCAGCCGACAGGATCTTGGAGACCCAGTACTTC
many | TRBJ1-1 | TRBD1 | TRBV28 | CASSFNRGNTEAFF | TGTGCCAGCAGTTTTAACAGGGGGAACACTGAAGCTTTCTTT
NA | TRBJ1-2 | TRBD1 | TRBV2 | CASSVQGAINGYTF | TGTGCCAGCAGCGTACAGGGGGCGATTAATGGCTACACCTTC
few | TRBJ1-1 | NA | TRBV10-2 | CASKAGFPQMNTEAFF | TGCGCCAGCAAGGCGGGTTTTCCTCAGATGAACACTGAAGCTTTCTTT
many | TRBJ2-1 | NA | TRBV19 | CASSRGGAGAYNEQFF | TGTGCCAGTAGTAGGGGGGGCGCAGGGGCTTACAATGAGCAGTTCTTC
many | TRBJ1-1 | TRBD1 | TRBV20-1 | CSADRTGGEAFF | TGCAGTGCTGACCGGACAGGGGGGGAAGCTTTCTTT
few | TRBJ2-5 | TRBD2 | TRBV4-1 | CASSQDRAGGAETQYF | TGCGCCAGCAGCCAAGATCGAGCGGGAGGTGCAGAGACCCAGTACTTC
many | TRBJ2-1 | TRBD2 | TRBV6-1 | CASSTGTSGESSYNEQFF | TGTGCCAGCAGTACTGGGACTAGCGGGGAGAGCTCCTACAATGAGCAGTTCTTC
many | TRBJ1-3 | NA | TRBV5-1 | CASSLMGSAGNTIYF | TGCGCCAGCAGCCTGATGGGGAGTGCTGGAAACACCATATATTTT
many | TRBJ2-3 | TRBD1 | TRBV7-3 | CASSLTDRGLCTDTQYF | TGTGCCAGCAGCTTAACGGACAGGGGGCTCTGCACAGATACGCAGTATTTT
many | TRBJ2-2 | NA | TRBV28 | CASSFRTNGRSGELFF | TGTGCCAGCAGTTTTCGGACTAACGGGAGATCCGGGGAGCTGTTTTTT
few | TRBJ2-1 | NA | TRBV7-2 | CASSLVFDWTAGRFF | TGTGCCAGCAGCTTAGTGTTTGATTGGACGGCAGGAAGGTTCTTC
NA | TRBJ2-2 | TRBD2 | TRBV5-1 | CASSWGLAGENTGELFF | TGCGCCAGCAGCTGGGGACTAGCGGGAGAGAACACCGGGGAGCTGTTTTTT
many | TRBJ2-2 | NA | TRBV5-5 | CASTLWRSSDGAGELFF | TGTGCCAGCACCCTTTGGAGATCCAGCGACGGGGCCGGGGAGCTGTTTTTT
NA | TRBJ1-1 | NA | TRBV3-1 | CASSQNAEAFF | TGTGCCAGCAGCCAGAACGCTGAAGCTTTCTTT
many | TRBJ2-7 | NA | TRBV2 | CASEGLTGRYYEQYF | TGTGCCAGCGAAGGATTAACGGGACGATACTACGAGCAGTACTTC
NA | TRBJ2-1 | NA | TRBV5-4 | CASSFLELDYNEQFF | TGTGCCAGCAGCTTTCTGGAACTAGACTACAATGAGCAGTTCTTC
many | TRBJ1-1 | TRBD1 | TRBV24-1 | CATSAGQGLNTEAFF | TGTGCCACCAGTGCTGGACAGGGCTTGAACACTGAAGCTTTCTTT
many | TRBJ2-7 | TRBD2 | TRBV2 | CASSPFILAADYEQYF | TGTGCCAGCAGTCCATTTATACTAGCGGCTGACTACGAGCAGTACTTC
many | TRBJ1-2 | NA | TRBV5-4 | CASSPDRYYGYTF | TGTGCCAGCAGCCCGGACAGATACTATGGCTACACCTTC
many | TRBJ1-3 | NA | TRBV9 | CASSVASSGNTIYF | TGTGCCAGCAGCGTAGCATCCTCTGGAAACACCATATATTTT
NA | TRBJ1-6 | TRBD1 | TRBV11-2 | CASITGTGDNSPLHF | TGTGCCAGCATAACCGGGACAGGGGATAATTCACCCCTCCACTTT
few | TRBJ1-5 | TRBD1 | TRBV18 | CASSPTGYGNQPQHF | TGTGCCAGCTCACCGACAGGGTACGGCAATCAGCCCCAGCATTTT
NA | TRBJ2-1 | TRBD1 | TRBV9 | CASSASGTGYGEQFF | TGTGCCAGCAGCGCATCCGGGACAGGTTATGGTGAGCAGTTCTTC
NA | TRBJ2-1 | NA | TRBV25-1 | CASSDFWGAHNKQFF | TGTGCCAGCAGTGACTTCTGGGGGGCCCACAATAAGCAGTTCTTC
NA | TRBJ1-6 | NA | TRBV6-2/TRBV6-3 | CASSYGREGDSPLHF | TGTGCCAGCAGTTACGGGCGGGAGGGTGATTCACCCCTCCACTTT
many | TRBJ1-2 | NA | TRBV20-1 | CSASMTPKGYGYTF | TGCAGTGCTAGTATGACCCCTAAGGGCTATGGCTACACCTTC
many | TRBJ1-1 | NA | TRBV29-1 | CSVDDGWTEAFF | TGCAGCGTTGATGACGGGTGGACTGAAGCTTTCTTT
NA | TRBJ2-3 | NA | TRBV5-1 | CASSLAEVILTDTQYF | TGCGCCAGCAGCTTGGCTGAAGTCATACTCACAGATACGCAGTATTTT
NA | TRBJ2-5 | NA | TRBV28 | CASSYAVGETQYF | TGTGCCAGCAGTTATGCGGTCGGGGAGACCCAGTACTTC
many | TRBJ2-1 | TRBD1 | TRBV20-1 | CSVWTGYNEQFF | TGCAGTGTTTGGACAGGATATAATGAGCAGTTCTTC
many | TRBJ2-5 | NA | TRBV5-1 | CASSNTETQYF | TGCGCCAGCAGCAATACAGAGACCCAGTACTTC
NA | TRBJ1-1 | NA | TRBV5-1 | CASSRADGSNTEAFF | TGCGCCAGCAGTCGGGCTGACGGCTCGAACACTGAAGCTTTCTTT
many | TRBJ1-1 | NA | TRBV5-8 | CASSRRGLATEAFF | TGTGCCAGCAGCCGAAGGGGCTTGGCGACTGAAGCTTTCTTT
many | TRBJ2-2 | NA | TRBV15 | CATSRDSFGELFF | TGTGCCACCAGCAGAGATTCGTTCGGGGAGCTGTTTTTT
many | TRBJ1-2 | NA | TRBV27 | CASSLYSGGRVGGYTF | TGTGCCAGCAGTTTATACTCTGGGGGGCGCGTTGGCGGCTACACCTTC
many | TRBJ2-7 | TRBD2 | TRBV11-1 | CASSLRTSGSEQYF | TGTGCCAGCAGCCTAAGGACTAGCGGGAGCGAGCAGTACTTC
few | TRBJ2-5 | TRBD1 | TRBV6-5 | CASSYSGTVRETQYF | TGTGCCAGCAGTTACTCAGGGACAGTAAGGGAGACCCAGTACTTC
NA | TRBJ1-3 | NA | TRBV6-1 | CASSGKKVVSAGNTIYF | TGTGCCAGCAGTGGGAAGAAAGTAGTTTCTGCGGGAAACACCATATATTTT
few | TRBJ2-7 | NA | TRBV30 | CAWGRGRGPYEQYF | TGTGCCTGGGGAAGGGGAAGGGGCCCCTACGAGCAGTACTTC
many | TRBJ1-1 | NA | TRBV28 | CASAVVDNPGEAFF | TGTGCCAGCGCCGTCGTGGACAATCCAGGGGAAGCTTTCTTT